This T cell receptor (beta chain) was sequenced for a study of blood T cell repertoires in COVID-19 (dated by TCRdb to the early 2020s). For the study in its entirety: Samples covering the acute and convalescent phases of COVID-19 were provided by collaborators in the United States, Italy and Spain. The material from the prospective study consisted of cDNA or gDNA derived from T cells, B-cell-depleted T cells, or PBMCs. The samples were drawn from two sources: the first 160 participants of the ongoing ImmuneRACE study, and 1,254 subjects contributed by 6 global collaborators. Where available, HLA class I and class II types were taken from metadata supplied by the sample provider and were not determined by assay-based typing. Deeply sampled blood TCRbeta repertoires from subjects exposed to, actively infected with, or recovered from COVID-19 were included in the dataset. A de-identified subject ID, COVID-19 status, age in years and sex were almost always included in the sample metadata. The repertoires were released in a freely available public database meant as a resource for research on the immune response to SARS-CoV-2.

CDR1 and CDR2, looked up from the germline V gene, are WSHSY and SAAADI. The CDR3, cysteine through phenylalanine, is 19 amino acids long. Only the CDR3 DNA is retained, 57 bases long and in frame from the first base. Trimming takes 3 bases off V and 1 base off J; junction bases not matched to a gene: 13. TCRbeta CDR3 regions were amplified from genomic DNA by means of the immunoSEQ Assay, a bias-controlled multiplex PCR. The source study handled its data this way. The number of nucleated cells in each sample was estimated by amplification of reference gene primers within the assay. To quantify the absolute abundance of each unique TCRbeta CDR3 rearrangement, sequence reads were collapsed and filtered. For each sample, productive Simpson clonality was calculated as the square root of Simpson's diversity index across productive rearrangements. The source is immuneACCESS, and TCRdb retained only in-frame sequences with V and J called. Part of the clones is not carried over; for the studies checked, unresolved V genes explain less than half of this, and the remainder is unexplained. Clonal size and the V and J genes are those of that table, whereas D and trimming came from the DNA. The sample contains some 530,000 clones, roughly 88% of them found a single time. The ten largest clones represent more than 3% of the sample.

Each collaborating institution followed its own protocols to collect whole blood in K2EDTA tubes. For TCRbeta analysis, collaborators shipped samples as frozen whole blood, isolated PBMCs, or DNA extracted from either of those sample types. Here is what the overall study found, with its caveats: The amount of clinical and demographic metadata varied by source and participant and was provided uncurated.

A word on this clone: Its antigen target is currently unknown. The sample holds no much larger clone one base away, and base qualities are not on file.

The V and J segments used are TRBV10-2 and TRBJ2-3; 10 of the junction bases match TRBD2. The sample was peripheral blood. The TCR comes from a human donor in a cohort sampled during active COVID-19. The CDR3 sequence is CASSEGLAGVFGGTDTQYF. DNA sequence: TGCGCCAGCAGTGAAGGTCTAGCGGGAGTGTTTGGAGGCACAGATACGCAGTATTTT.